Presented here are 6 T cell receptor beta chains from one specimen sequenced in a study of T-cell memory formation after mild COVID-19. Using its own MiXCR run on the 5' RACE reads, TCRdb lists one record per CDR3 protein. The table has roughly 450,000 distinct CDR3 sequences, roughly 18% seen once. Sequencing used PBMCs or a T cell subset sorted from them (not recorded which). Receptors originate from a man aged 18 to 29 who had mild COVID-19 (a few samples of this study predate the infection). Cell type and time point are not known.

The gene calls are TRBV6-2 or TRBV6-3 and TRBJ1-1; 7 bases map to TRBD1. Germline V lookup: CDR1 MNHEY, CDR2 SVGEGT. The CDR3 sequence is 13 residues long. Losses at the gene ends were 11 bases for V and 4 bases for J; bases not matched to a gene: 10. CDR3 bases: TGTGCCGTTAGGACGACAGGGACCACTGAAGCTTTCTTT. It is translated as CAVRTTGTTEAFF.

In this sample, this clonotype turned up a few times. The V gene is TRBV5-1, the J gene TRBJ2-5; perhaps D is TRBD1 or TRBD2 (5 bases each). The V end lost 7 bases, the J end lost 3 bases, and 19 bases lay between the germline ends. The CDR3 runs to 15 residues. From germline, CDR1 is SGHRS and CDR2 YFSETQ. This chain's CDR3 is CASLDGTPPEETQYF. The DNA of the CDR3 is TGCGCCAGCCTGGATGGGACCCCTCCGGAAGAGACCCAGTACTTC. Supplemented by reference TRBV5-1 and TRBJ2-5, the full variable domain reads KAGVTQTPRYLIKTRGQQVTLSCSPISGHRSVSWYQQTPGQGLQFLFEYFSETQRNKGNFPGRFSGRQFSNSRSEMNVSTLELGDSALYLCASLDGTPPEETQYFGPGTRLLVL.

This sequence joins TRBV6-1 and TRBJ2-5, with a tentative D call TRBD2 (6 bases). Germline V CDR1 and CDR2: MNHNS, SASEGT. CDR3 size: 13 residues. V lost 8 bases and J lost 4, with 14 bases in between. This chain's CDR3 is CASLAGSRETQYF. CDR3 in DNA: TGTGCCAGCCTGGCGGGGAGCAGAGAGACCCAGTACTTC.

This clonotype was counted between two and nine times. This rearrangement joins TRBV7-3 to TRBJ1-2, with a weak D call TRBD1 (5 bases). Germline-derived CDR1 and CDR2 are SGHTA and FQGTGA. The CDR3 has 18 residues. V was clipped by 5 bases and J by 4 bases, with 26 bases between them. This chain's CDR3 is CASSPLASGLNHPYGYTF. The CDR3 region has the DNA TGTGCCAGCAGCCCCTTGGCCTCGGGACTCAACCACCCCTATGGCTACACCTTC.

The chain recombines TRBV7-2 with TRBJ2-2; D gene unclear. This CDR3 region has 13 residues. Germline V lookup: CDR1 SGHTA, CDR2 FQGNSA. Trimming stripped 2 bases from V and 7 bases from J, with 8 bases between. The CDR3: CASSLLQLGELFF. The CDR3 nucleotides read TGTGCCAGCAGCTTACTACAGCTCGGGGAGCTGTTTTTT.

This clonotype showed up just a few times. The chain uses TRBV7-3 and TRBJ1-2; TRBD1 aligns across 7 bases. This CDR3 has 14 amino acids. Per the germline V gene, CDR1 is SGHTA and CDR2 is FQGTGA. V lost 4 bases and J lost 4; bases outside the gene matches: 6. The CDR3: CASSSGDSAYGYTF. The CDR3, as DNA: TGTGCCAGCAGCTCCGGGGACAGCGCCTATGGCTACACCTTC.